The rows below give T cell receptor beta chains drawn from one sample of a study of technical replicates of blood from four donors. Clones were read by immunoSEQ multiplex PCR, and TCRdb kept only the in-frame ones, dropping some. The sample carries nearly 95,000 clones, approximately 95% recorded once. Input material: T cells isolated from PBMCs. The receptor set was obtained from a human donor in good health. Each CDR3 is given with its conserved first and last residue.

TRBV4-1 | 14 | CASSPRTGGDTQYF
TRBV11-2 | 15 | CASSLDLRGTSEQYF
TRBV4-1 | 15 | CASSQIAGGPWELFF
TRBV6-1 | 15 | CASSAGTGVSDTQYF
TRBV5-1 | 16 | CASSLVGLADYNEQFF
TRBV7-9 | 12 | CASSFGLETQYF
TRBV11-3 | 14 | CASSARDRDYEQYF
TRBV6-5 | 14 | CASSPQGLANEQFF
TRBV6-5 | 12 | CASRTGGYGYTF
TRBV7-9 | 13 | CASSPRGYNEQFF
TRBV19 | 13 | CASRGGVSDTQYF
TRBV6-4 | 11 | CASSDQGELFF
TRBV5-1 | 13 | CASSFHTGNEAFF
TRBV9 | 11 | CASSAGVVQYF
TRBV9 | 14 | CASSVGGRGYEQYF
TRBV18 | 14 | CASSPPPGNTEAFF
TRBV29-1 | 17 | CSVVRGASGRIKETQYF
TRBV7-6 | 15 | CASSPGTGDTYEQYF
TRBV10-3 | 14 | CAIGAGLGTDTQYF
TRBV2 | 14 | CASRQDRVNQPQHF
TRBV27 | 14 | CASSFIEYPYEQYF
TRBV6-1 | 13 | CASSEARDLRPFF
TRBV7-8 | 13 | CASSRGLAAEQFF
TRBV7-7 | 16 | CASSPLAGGIQETQYF
TRBV27 | 14 | CASSIGGLYYEQYF
TRBV25-1 | 17 | CASSEYGGKGPLYGYTF
TRBV27 | 15 | CASSWGTGLNQPQHF
TRBV6-1 | 15 | CASSWAGVAGDTQYF
TRBV7-9 | 12 | CASSFGQFEQYF
TRBV6-5 | 14 | CASSYGVAGLEQFF
TRBV5-1 | 14 | CASSFGGRTDTQYF
TRBV25-1 | 15 | CASSDQGASNQPQHF
TRBV16 | 13 | CASSPTLTNEQFF
TRBV10-1 | 14 | CAGERAGGYETQYF
TRBV29-1 | 13 | CSVYSGSNYEQYF
TRBV10-3 | 14 | CAISGHESFYEQYF
TRBV9 | 15 | CASSASGSSYNEQFF
TRBV4-3 | 17 | CASSQIQGVSGANVLTF
TRBV28 | 14 | CADKDRGRPETQYF
TRBV5-1 | 14 | CASSTDRGGGELFF
TRBV11-3 | 15 | CASSLDPSRADTQYF
TRBV29-1 | 14 | CSTPGGRANEKLFF
TRBV7-9 | 16 | CASSPTLTGGADTQYF
TRBV7-3 | 14 | CASSLTGREETQYF
TRBV6-5 | 16 | CASSFPGLAGKETQYF
TRBV9 | 14 | CASSVETSGSTLYF
TRBV25-1 | 12 | CASRTGAGELFF
TRBV27 | 11 | CASQGPGELFF
TRBV29-1 | 13 | CSGTGTDHNEQFF
TRBV4-2 | 15 | CASSGTSGSSYEQYF
TRBV30 | 11 | CAWILQETQYF
TRBV2 | 14 | CASSDLGGQETQYF
TRBV10-1 | 14 | CASSETGGSGEQYF
TRBV19 | 16 | CASGTVPIHTNEKLFF
TRBV19 | 14 | CASSIGAGIGEQFF